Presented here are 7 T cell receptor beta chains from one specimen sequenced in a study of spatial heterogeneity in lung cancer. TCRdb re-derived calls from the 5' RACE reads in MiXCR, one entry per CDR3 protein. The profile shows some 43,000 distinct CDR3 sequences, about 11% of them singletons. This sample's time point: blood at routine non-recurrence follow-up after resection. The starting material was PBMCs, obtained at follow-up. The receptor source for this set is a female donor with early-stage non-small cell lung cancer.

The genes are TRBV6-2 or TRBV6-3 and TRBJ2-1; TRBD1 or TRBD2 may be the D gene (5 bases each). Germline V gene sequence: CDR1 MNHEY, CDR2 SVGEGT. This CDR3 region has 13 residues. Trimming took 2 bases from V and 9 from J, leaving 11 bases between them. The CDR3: CASSYLGESEQFF. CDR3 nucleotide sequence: TGTGCCAGCAGTTACCTGGGGGAAAGTGAGCAGTTCTTC.

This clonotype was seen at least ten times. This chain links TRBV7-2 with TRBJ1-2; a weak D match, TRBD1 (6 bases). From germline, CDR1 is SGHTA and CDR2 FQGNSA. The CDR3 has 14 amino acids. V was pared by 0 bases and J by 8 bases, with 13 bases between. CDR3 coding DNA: TGTGCCAGCAGCTTAGCCCATACAGGGTTCGGCTACACCTTC. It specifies CASSLAHTGFGYTF.

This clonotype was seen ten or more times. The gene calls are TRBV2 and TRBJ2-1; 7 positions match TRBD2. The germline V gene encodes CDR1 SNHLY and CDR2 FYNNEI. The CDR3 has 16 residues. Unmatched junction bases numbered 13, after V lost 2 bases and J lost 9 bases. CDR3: CASSEMWGRARGEQFF. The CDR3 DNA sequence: TGTGCCAGCAGTGAAATGTGGGGGAGGGCCCGAGGTGAGCAGTTCTTC. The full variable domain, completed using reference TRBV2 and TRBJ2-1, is EPEVTQTPSHQVTQMGQEVILRCVPISNHLYFYWYRQILGQKVEFLVSFYNNEISEKSEIFDDQFSVERPDGSNFTLKIRSTKLEDSAMYFCASSEMWGRARGEQFFGPGTRLTVL.

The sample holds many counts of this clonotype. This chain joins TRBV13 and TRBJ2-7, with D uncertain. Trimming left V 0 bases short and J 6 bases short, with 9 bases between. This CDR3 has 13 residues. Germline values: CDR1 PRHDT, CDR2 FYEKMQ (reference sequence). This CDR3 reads CASSLGVVGEQYF. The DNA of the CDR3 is TGTGCCAGCAGCTTAGGGGTAGTGGGCGAGCAGTACTTC.

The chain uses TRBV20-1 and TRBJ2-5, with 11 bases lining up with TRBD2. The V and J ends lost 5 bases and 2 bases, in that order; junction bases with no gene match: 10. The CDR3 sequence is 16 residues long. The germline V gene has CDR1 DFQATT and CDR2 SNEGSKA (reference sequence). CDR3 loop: CSALEVAGGQQETQYF. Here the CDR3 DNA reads TGCAGTGCTCTCGAGGTAGCGGGGGGGCAACAAGAGACCCAGTACTTC.

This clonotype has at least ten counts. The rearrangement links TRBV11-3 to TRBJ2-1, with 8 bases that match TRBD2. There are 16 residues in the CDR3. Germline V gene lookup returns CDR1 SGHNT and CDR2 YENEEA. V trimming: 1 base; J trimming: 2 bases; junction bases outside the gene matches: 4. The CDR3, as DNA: TGTGCCAGCAGCTTAGGAGCGGGAGCCCCCTACAATGAGCAGTTCTTC. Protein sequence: CASSLGAGAPYNEQFF.

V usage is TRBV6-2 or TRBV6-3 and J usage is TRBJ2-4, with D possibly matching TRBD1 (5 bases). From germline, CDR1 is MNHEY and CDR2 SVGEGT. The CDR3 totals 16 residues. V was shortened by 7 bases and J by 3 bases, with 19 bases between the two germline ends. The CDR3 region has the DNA TGTGCCAGCACCCCGTTATTCGACAGCCTCAAAAACATTCAGTACTTC. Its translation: CASTPLFDSLKNIQYF.